Presented here are 15 T cell receptor beta chains from one specimen sequenced in a study of blood T cells in healthy people across ages (dated by TCRdb to the mid-2010s). Library generation was performed with 5' RACE. For sequencing, an Illumina HiSeq 2500 was employed. A second about 7 to 11 cycle PCR used a sample-barcoded 5' primer and a J-beta primer mix. In TCRdb, the public reads were trimmed at Q25 with fastp and aligned with MiXCR, with productive beta chains retained. Here each entry gathers all rows of one CDR3 protein and keeps the most common genes and DNA. Here the sample has hundreds of thousands of distinct CDR3 sequences; roughly 21% occur a single time. The ten largest clones represent roughly 3.4% of the sample. Specimen: blood. These receptors were obtained from a man in his 70s in good health.

V gene TRBV6-5 combines with J gene TRBJ1-5, with D possibly matching TRBD1 (5 bases). The CDR3 loop spans 14 amino acids. V lost 7 bases and J lost 6, with 16 bases in between. Germline V gene lookup returns CDR1 MNHEY and CDR2 SVGAGI. The DNA of the CDR3 is TGTGCCAGCAAACCTAGGCAGGGTGGTCAGCCCCAGCATTTT. Its translation: CASKPRQGGQPQHF.

The V call is TRBV20-1, the J call TRBJ2-5, with TRBD2 identical over 8 bases. The assigned J gene may be wrong: the sequence end matches TRBJ2-1 better. The CDR3 is made up of 13 amino acids. The germline V gene encodes CDR1 DFQATT and CDR2 SNEGSKA (reference sequence). CDR3 bases: TGCAGTGCTAGGACGGGAGGGCTAAGTGAGCAGTTCTTC. Protein: CSARTGGLSEQFF.

This clonotype showed up many times. The chain has TRBV11-1 and TRBJ2-2; D gene ambiguous. V gave up 4 bases and J gave up 4 bases, with 10 bases separating them. This CDR3 contains 14 residues. Germline CDR1 is SGHAT and CDR2 is FQDESV (reference sequence). The DNA for the CDR3 is TGTGCCAGCAGCTGGACCCCGGGCACCGGGGAGCTGTTTTTT. It codes for CASSWTPGTGELFF.

On this clonotype itself: Relative to the germline gene, one junction end is altered; a read error may explain this. The chain has TRBV29-1 and TRBJ1-4, with 11 bases lining up with TRBD1. The CDR3 totals 14 residues. Germline V gene sequence: CDR1 SQVTM, CDR2 ANQGSEA. The DNA for the CDR3 is TGCAGTGTTGGGACAGGGGGATCAGACAAAAAACTGTTTTTT. It encodes CSVGTGGSDKKLFF.

The rearrangement uses TRBV6-5 and TRBJ2-2; 8 nucleotides match TRBD1. Germline-derived CDR1 and CDR2 are MNHEY and SVGAGI. The CDR3 length is 14 residues. The junction had 6 bases not matched to a gene; V was cut back by 7 bases and J by 5 bases. CDR3 DNA sequence: TGTGCCAGCAACGACAGGGGTGGGACCGGGGAGCTGTTTTTT. It encodes CASNDRGGTGELFF.

This clonotype occurred a few times. CDR3 loop: CSAGTVTTNYGYTF. The CDR3, as DNA: TGCAGTGCGGGGACCGTTACCACTAACTATGGCTACACCTTC. V is TRBV20-1 and J is TRBJ1-2, with D perhaps matching TRBD1 (5 bases). CDR1 is DFQATT and CDR2 is SNEGSKA in the germline V gene (reference sequence). The V and J ends lost 6 bases and 0 bases respectively, with 14 bases between them. The CDR3 covers 14 residues.

As for this clonotype: At one of its ends the junction is not consistent with the germline gene, which may arise from a read error. This chain connects TRBV29-1 to TRBJ2-5, with TRBD2 identical over 10 bases. Looked up from germline, CDR1 is SQVTM and CDR2 is ANQGSEA. This CDR3 contains 12 residues. The CDR3 bases are TGCAGCGTTTTAGCGGGAGGAGAGACCCAGGACTTC. Amino acids: CSVLAGGETQDF.

The table lists this clonotype with many counts. The chain uses TRBV20-1 and TRBJ2-3; the match to TRBD2 covers 12 bases. The germline gives CDR1 DFQATT, CDR2 SNEGSKA (reference sequence). Germline trimming cut 6 bases from V and 4 bases from J; bases unmatched to any gene: 8. This CDR3 contains 15 residues. CDR3 loop: CSARLAGVVADTQYF. The CDR3 nucleotides read TGCAGTGCCAGACTAGCGGGAGTAGTCGCAGATACGCAGTATTTT.

The chain joins TRBV11-2 to TRBJ2-7; maybe TRBD2 (6 bases). The CDR3 has 14 amino acids. In germline, CDR1 is SGHAT, CDR2 FQNNGV. Trimming left V 8 bases short and J 1 base short, with 15 bases between. The CDR3 bases are TGTGCCAGCCAAAGGAGGGAAGCATCCTACGAGCAGTACTTC. Its protein is CASQRREASYEQYF.

This clonotype was detected ten times or more. The chain links TRBV6-5 to TRBJ2-7; D possibly matches TRBD1 or TRBD2 (5 bases each). The CDR3 has 14 residues. Germline values: CDR1 MNHEY, CDR2 SVGAGI. V dropped 2 bases and J dropped 5 bases, with 13 bases sitting between them. The CDR3 bases are TGTGCCAGCAGTTACGAGGGGATCGACCACGAGCAGTACTTC. It specifies CASSYEGIDHEQYF.

The genes are TRBV11-2 and TRBJ2-1, with 13 bases identical to TRBD2. V trimming: 5 bases; J trimming: 7 bases; junction bases outside the gene matches: 8. The CDR3 loop spans 16 amino acids. CDR1 and CDR2 (germline): SGHAT, FQNNGV. The CDR3 DNA is TGTGCCAGCAGCCCCAGGACTAGCGGGAGCGGGAATGAGCAGTTCTTC. It translates to CASSPRTSGSGNEQFF. Full variable domain (rest looked up from reference TRBV11-2 and TRBJ2-1): EAGVAQSPRYKIIEKRQSVAFWCNPISGHATLYWYQQILGQGPKLLIQFQNNGVVDDSQLPKDRFSAERLKGVDSTLKIQPAKLEDSAVYLCASSPRTSGSGNEQFFGPGTRLTVL.

This clonotype has a handful of counts. This chain links TRBV12-3 or TRBV12-4 with TRBJ1-1; D is uncertain. V lost 5 bases, J lost 0 bases, and 7 bases lay in between. CDR3 length: 13 residues. CDR3 region: CASSIGMNTEAFF. The CDR3 DNA reads as TGTGCCAGCAGTATCGGAATGAACACTGAAGCTTTCTTT.

This clonotype appeared once. The rearrangement joins TRBV12-3 or TRBV12-4 to TRBJ2-1; TRBD1 matches 9 bases. The length of the CDR3 is 15 residues. V dropped 6 bases and J dropped 4; count of bases not matched to a gene: 7. CDR3: CASREGQGRYNEQFF. The CDR3 DNA is TGTGCCAGCAGGGAAGGACAGGGGAGGTACAATGAGCAGTTCTTC.

This chain links TRBV15 with TRBJ2-3; TRBD2 matches 11 bases. V gave up 2 bases and J gave up 2 bases; unmatched junction bases: 3. The CDR3 spans 16 residues. Germline V CDR1 and CDR2: LNHNV, YYDKDF (reference sequence). The CDR3 loop is CATSRRLAGNTDTQYF. For the CDR3, the DNA is TGTGCCACCAGCAGAAGACTAGCGGGAAACACAGATACGCAGTATTTT.

The CDR3 loop is CASSFGTSEGGTDTQYF. CDR3 in DNA: TGCGCCAGCAGCTTCGGGACATCGGAGGGCGGCACAGATACGCAGTATTTT. V gene TRBV5-1 combines with J gene TRBJ2-3; D may be TRBD1 or TRBD2 (6 bases each). Trimming stripped 2 bases from V and 1 base from J, with 17 bases between. The CDR3 covers 17 residues. Per the germline V gene, CDR1 is SGHRS and CDR2 is YFSETQ. The full variable domain, completed using reference TRBV5-1 and TRBJ2-3, is KAGVTQTPRYLIKTRGQQVTLSCSPISGHRSVSWYQQTPGQGLQFLFEYFSETQRNKGNFPGRFSGRQFSNSRSEMNVSTLELGDSALYLCASSFGTSEGGTDTQYFGPGTRLTVL.